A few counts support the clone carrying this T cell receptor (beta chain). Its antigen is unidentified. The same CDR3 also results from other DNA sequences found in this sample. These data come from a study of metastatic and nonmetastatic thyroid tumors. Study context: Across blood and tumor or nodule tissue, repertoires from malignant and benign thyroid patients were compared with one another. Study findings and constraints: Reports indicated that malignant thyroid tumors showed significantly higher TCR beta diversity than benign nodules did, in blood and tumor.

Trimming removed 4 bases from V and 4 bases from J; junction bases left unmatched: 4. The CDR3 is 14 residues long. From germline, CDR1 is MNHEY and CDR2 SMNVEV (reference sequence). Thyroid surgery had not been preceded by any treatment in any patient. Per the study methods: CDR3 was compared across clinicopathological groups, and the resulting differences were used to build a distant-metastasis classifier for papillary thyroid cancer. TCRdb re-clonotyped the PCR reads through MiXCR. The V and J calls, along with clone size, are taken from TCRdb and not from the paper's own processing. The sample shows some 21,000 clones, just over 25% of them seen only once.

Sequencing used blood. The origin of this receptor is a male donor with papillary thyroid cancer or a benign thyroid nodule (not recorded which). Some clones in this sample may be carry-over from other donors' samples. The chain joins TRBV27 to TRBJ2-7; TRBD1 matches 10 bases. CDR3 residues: CASSYRDRGYEQYF. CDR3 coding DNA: TGTGCCAGCAGTTATCGGGACAGGGGATACGAGCAGTACTTC.